The rows below give T cell receptor beta chains drawn from one sample of a study of T cell responses to AZD1222 COVID-19 vaccine. Libraries were prepared by immunoSEQ multiplex PCR; TCRdb keeps only in-frame clonotypes and omits some of them. The table records 150,000 to 200,000 clones, 75% to 90% of them present only once. This sample comprised peripheral blood, obtained 28 days after the second dose of the MenACWY control vaccine. The origin of the receptors is an adult who received the MenACWY meningococcal vaccine as a control. The CDR3 runs from the conserved cysteine through the conserved F or W. The order of the fields is V gene, clone size, D gene, J gene, CDR3 protein, CDR3 DNA. A D gene is named only where the DNA matches it firmly. Only some rows state a clone size, as once, few, many or a class for expanded clones.

>TRBV4-1|few|.|TRBJ1-5
CASSHRDSNQPQHF
TGCGCCAGCAGCCACCGAGATAGCAATCAGCCCCAGCATTTT
>TRBV7-9|.|TRBD1|TRBJ2-2
CASSSGEGQGAGELFF
TGTGCCAGCAGCTCAGGCGAGGGACAGGGGGCCGGGGAGCTGTTTTTT
>TRBV29-1|.|TRBD2|TRBJ2-2
CSVSGLAGAGELFF
TGCAGCGTCTCCGGACTAGCGGGAGCTGGGGAGCTGTTTTTT
>TRBV7-8|.|.|TRBJ1-4
CASSLIGRGGGNEKLFF
TGTGCCAGCAGCTTAATCGGCAGGGGAGGGGGTAATGAAAAACTGTTTTTT
>TRBV19|once|.|TRBJ2-3
CASSRQRAYSTDTQYF
TGTGCCAGTAGTCGTCAGCGAGCCTATAGCACAGATACGCAGTATTTT
>TRBV11-2|.|.|TRBJ1-6
CASSSPIRDSPLHF
TGTGCCAGCAGCTCGCCAATTAGGGACTCACCCCTCCACTTT
>TRBV6-1|.|.|TRBJ1-2
CASSENGGGYTF
TGTGCCAGCAGTGAAAATGGGGGCGGCTACACCTTC
>TRBV28|few|.|TRBJ2-7
CASSLHGTFRDEQYF
TGTGCCAGCAGTCTTCACGGAACCTTTCGCGACGAGCAGTACTTC
>TRBV19|.|TRBD1|TRBJ1-5
CASSRQGGNQPQHF
TGTGCCAGTAGTCGGCAGGGGGGCAATCAGCCCCAGCATTTT
>TRBV6-2/TRBV6-3|.|.|TRBJ1-4
CASSDSTTNEKLFF
TGTGCCAGCAGTGACAGCACAACTAATGAAAAACTGTTTTTT
>TRBV6-5|once|.|TRBJ1-2
CASTPSVGNYGYTF
TGTGCCAGCACCCCCTCGGTGGGGAACTATGGCTACACCTTC
>TRBV28|.|TRBD1|TRBJ2-7
CASSHGTVYEQYF
TGTGCCAGCAGTCACGGGACAGTCTACGAGCAGTACTTC
>TRBV9|.|.|TRBJ2-1
CASSVEGVYNEQFF
TGTGCCAGCAGCGTAGAGGGGGTCTACAATGAGCAGTTCTTC
>TRBV5-1|.|.|TRBJ1-6
CASSFFSPIDRPNSPLHF
TGCGCCAGCAGCTTTTTCAGTCCTATAGACAGGCCTAATTCACCCCTCCACTTT
>TRBV5-8|.|.|TRBJ1-6
CASSLKGTNSPLHF
TGTGCCAGCAGCTTGAAGGGAACTAATTCACCCCTCCACTTT
>TRBV10-3|few|TRBD2|TRBJ2-4
CAISQGLELPKNIQYF
TGTGCCATCAGTCAAGGACTAGAGTTACCCAAAAACATTCAGTACTTC
>TRBV27|once|.|TRBJ2-7
CASSMGHEQYF
TGTGCCAGCAGTATGGGGCACGAGCAGTACTTC
>TRBV21-1|.|.|TRBJ2-2
CASSKGSSGNPGELFF
TGTGCCAGCAGCAAAGGTTCTAGCGGGAACCCCGGGGAGCTGTTTTTT
>TRBV5-4|.|.|TRBJ1-1
CASRPSLNTEAFF
TGTGCCAGCAGGCCCTCATTGAACACTGAAGCTTTCTTT
>TRBV16|.|.|TRBJ1-2
CASSSGPRHGYTF
TGTGCCAGCAGCTCCGGGCCCCGTCATGGCTACACCTTC
>TRBV4-3|.|.|TRBJ1-6
CASSQSTAVNSPLHF
TGCGCCAGCAGCCAATCAACGGCCGTAAATTCACCCCTCCACTTT
>TRBV7-8|.|TRBD1|TRBJ1-2
CASSLWTGTYDYGYTF
TGTGCCAGCAGCTTGTGGACAGGGACTTACGACTATGGCTACACCTTC
>TRBV2|.|.|TRBJ2-7
CASSEGPNSGSYEQYF
TGTGCCAGCAGTGAAGGGCCCAATTCCGGGAGCTACGAGCAGTACTTC
>TRBV7-2|.|.|TRBJ1-5
CASSLQGYQPQHF
TGTGCCAGCAGCTTACAGGGGTATCAGCCCCAGCATTTT
>TRBV7-2|.|.|TRBJ1-4
CASSPGGWFRPRPWEKLFF
TGTGCCAGCAGCCCAGGAGGGTGGTTTAGGCCCAGGCCTTGGGAAAAACTGTTTTTT
>TRBV7-2|once|.|TRBJ1-2
CASSFDPSRSYGYTF
TGTGCCAGCAGCTTTGATCCGAGCCGCAGCTATGGCTACACCTTC
>TRBV7-9|.|.|TRBJ1-3
CASSYESSGNTIYF
TGTGCCAGCAGCTACGAGAGCTCTGGAAACACCATATATTTT
>TRBV5-5|.|TRBD2|TRBJ2-7
CASSFRLAAEEQYF
TGTGCCAGCAGCTTTCGACTAGCGGCCGAAGAGCAGTACTTC
>TRBV24-1|.|.|TRBJ2-7
CATSGVQRPPYEQYF
TGTGCCACCAGTGGTGTACAACGGCCCCCCTACGAGCAGTACTTC
>TRBV5-6|.|.|TRBJ1-2
CASSPGANYGYTF
TGTGCCAGCAGCCCCGGGGCGAACTATGGCTACACCTTC
>TRBV14|.|.|TRBJ2-7
CASSSHGTPPYEQYF
TGTGCCAGCAGCTCCCACGGGACCCCTCCCTACGAGCAGTACTTC
>TRBV19|.|TRBD1|TRBJ1-5
CASRWDRGVSNQPQHF
TGTGCCAGTAGATGGGACAGGGGAGTTAGCAATCAGCCCCAGCATTTT
>TRBV7-9|.|TRBD2|TRBJ2-1
CASSLGPTSGRVSYNEQFF
TGTGCCAGCAGCTTAGGGCCAACTAGCGGGAGGGTCTCCTACAATGAGCAGTTCTTC
>TRBV6-1|.|.|TRBJ2-6
CASSETVAALRAGANVLTF
TGTGCCAGCAGTGAAACGGTGGCCGCCTTAAGGGCTGGGGCCAACGTCCTGACTTTC
>TRBV7-9|.|.|TRBJ2-3
CASSFAGGPDTQYF
TGTGCCAGCAGCTTCGCCGGGGGCCCAGATACGCAGTATTTT
>TRBV5-1|.|.|TRBJ1-4
CASSRKLFF
TGCGCCAGCAGCCGAAAACTGTTTTTT
>TRBV5-1|.|TRBD1|TRBJ2-1
CASSLGGTGNEQFF
TGCGCCAGCAGCTTGGGGGGGACAGGCAATGAGCAGTTCTTC
>TRBV6-5|.|TRBD2|TRBJ2-7
CASSYSGGSYEQYF
TGTGCCAGCAGTTACTCTGGCGGGAGCTACGAGCAGTACTTC
>TRBV10-3|.|TRBD1|TRBJ2-1
CAISESRGQGVGNEQFF
TGTGCCATCAGTGAGTCGAGGGGACAGGGGGTGGGCAATGAGCAGTTCTTC
>TRBV27|.|TRBD2|TRBJ2-3
CASSLGLATDTQYF
TGTGCCAGCAGTTTAGGACTAGCTACAGATACGCAGTATTTT